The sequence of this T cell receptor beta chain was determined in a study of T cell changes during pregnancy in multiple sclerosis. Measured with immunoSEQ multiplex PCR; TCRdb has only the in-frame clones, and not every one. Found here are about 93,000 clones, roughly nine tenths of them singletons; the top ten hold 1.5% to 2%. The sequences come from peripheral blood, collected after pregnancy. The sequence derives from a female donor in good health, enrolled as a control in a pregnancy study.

The CDR3 DNA reads as TGTGCCAGCAGCTTTAAGGCTAGCGGATACAATGAGCAGTTCTTC. It codes for CASSFKASGYNEQFF. The rearrangement uses TRBV5-4 and TRBJ2-1; 7 bases agree with TRBD2. CDR1 and CDR2 (germline): SGHNT, YYREEE (reference sequence). The CDR3 contains 15 residues. V lost 2 bases to trimming and J lost 4 bases; unmatched junction nucleotides: 6.